This is a list of T cell receptor beta chains from one sample in a study of T cells in Graves' hyperthyroidism and ophthalmopathy. TCRdb used MiXCR to reprocess the multiplex PCR reads, holding one entry per CDR3 protein. The sample consists of roughly 200,000 distinct CDR3 sequences, 15% to 20% of them appearing once. Sequencing used blood. The receptors were gathered from a man aged 40-55 years with Graves' hyperthyroidism. CDR3s include the opening cysteine and the closing phenylalanine or tryptophan. The D gene is left open where the match is weak. Rows may omit the clone size; those that give it use once, few, many or a size class.

>many|TRBV20-1|TRBJ1-2|TRBD1
CSARAPGQGGYGYTF
TGCAGTGCTAGGGCCCCGGGACAGGGGGGCTATGGCTACACCTTC
>NA|TRBV6-5|TRBJ2-7|NA
CASSYATGVAYEQYF
TGTGCCAGCAGTTACGCGACCGGGGTAGCCTACGAGCAGTACTTC
>NA|TRBV9|TRBJ1-4|NA
CATRPGSANEKLFF
TGTGCCACCCGTCCCGGGTCGGCTAATGAAAAACTGTTTTTT
>few|TRBV29-1|TRBJ1-5|TRBD1
CSVGQGDQPQHF
TGCAGCGTTGGTCAGGGGGATCAGCCCCAGCATTTT
>many|TRBV18|TRBJ1-4|NA
CASSISGGLDEKLFF
TGTGCCAGCTCAATAAGCGGGGGATTGGATGAAAAACTGTTTTTT
>many|TRBV20-1|TRBJ2-7|NA
CSAREARTPDIEQYF
TGCAGTGCTAGAGAAGCAAGGACACCCGATATTGAGCAGTACTTC
>many|TRBV11-2|TRBJ2-7|NA
CASSFSSYEQYF
TGTGCCAGCAGCTTCAGCTCCTACGAGCAGTACTTC
>few|TRBV4-3|TRBJ2-6|NA
CASSQRTGNSGANVLTF
TGCGCCAGCAGCCAAAGGACGGGGAACTCTGGGGCCAACGTCCTGACTTTC
>NA|TRBV19|TRBJ2-5|TRBD2
CASSPYSGGNQETQYF
TGTGCCAGTAGTCCCTACAGCGGGGGGAACCAAGAGACCCAGTACTTC
>many|TRBV20-1|TRBJ2-3|TRBD2
CSARPSGGTQYF
TGCAGTGCTAGGCCCTCGGGGGGGACGCAGTATTTT
>many|TRBV10-2|TRBJ1-1|NA
CASSETGSPEAFF
TGCGCCAGCAGTGAAACAGGTTCCCCTGAAGCTTTCTTT
>NA|TRBV18|TRBJ1-2|NA
CASSPTGTVAEGYTF
TGTGCCAGCTCACCAACCGGGACCGTGGCGGAGGGCTACACCTTC
>many|TRBV7-3|TRBJ2-3|TRBD2
CASSKEAGSTDTQYF
TGTGCCAGCAGCAAAGAAGCGGGGAGCACAGATACGCAGTATTTT
>many|TRBV5-1|TRBJ1-1|NA
CASSLEGEGTTEAFF
TGCGCCAGCAGCTTGGAGGGCGAGGGAACCACTGAAGCTTTCTTT
>few|TRBV4-3|TRBJ1-5|NA
CASSQETNPVGQPQHF
TGCGCCAGCAGCCAAGAAACGAACCCGGTCGGTCAGCCCCAGCATTTT
>many|TRBV2|TRBJ2-7|NA
CASSSNSYEQYF
TGTGCCAGCAGCTCAAACTCCTACGAGCAGTACTTC
>NA|TRBV5-1|TRBJ2-5|TRBD1
CASSTGTGGETQYF
TGCGCCAGCAGCACCGGGACAGGGGGAGAGACCCAGTACTTC
>NA|TRBV9|TRBJ2-1|TRBD2
CASSRSGGTNNEQFF
TGTGCCAGCAGCCGAAGCGGGGGGACAAACAATGAGCAGTTCTTC
>NA|TRBV6-1|TRBJ2-1|TRBD2
CASSVGGSTYNGQFF
TGTGCCAGCAGTGTCGGGGGGTCCACCTACAATGGGCAGTTCTTC
>many|TRBV7-9|TRBJ1-2|NA
CASSQWGDGYTF
TGTGCCAGCAGCCAGTGGGGGGATGGCTACACCTTC
>many|TRBV30|TRBJ2-7|NA
CAWSPGLGEQYF
TGTGCCTGGAGTCCTGGACTCGGCGAGCAGTACTTC
>many|TRBV6-2/TRBV6-3|TRBJ1-5|TRBD1
CASSYLDREQPQHF
TGTGCCAGCAGTTATCTTGACAGGGAACAGCCCCAGCATTTT
>few|TRBV20-1|TRBJ1-5|TRBD1
CSATQRGTGYHQPQHF
TGCAGTGCTACACAAAGGGGGACAGGCTATCATCAGCCCCAGCATTTT
>many|TRBV10-3|TRBJ2-1|NA
CAISDRGDEQFF
TGTGCCATCAGTGACAGGGGTGATGAGCAGTTCTTC
>many|TRBV12-3/TRBV12-4|TRBJ2-5|NA
CASSLGTFQETQYF
TGTGCCAGCAGCCTAGGGACTTTCCAAGAGACCCAGTACTTC